The T cell receptor beta chain described here comes from a study of shared clonotypes between healthy human individuals. Deep was the level used in running the assay. Source study methods: ImmunoSEQ output lacked quality scores and full-length reads, limiting matched filtering. Clones were read by immunoSEQ multiplex PCR, and TCRdb kept only the in-frame ones, dropping some. V and J calls and clone size are as listed in that table; D and trimming were resolved from the DNA. Among about half a million clones, 78% were seen once, and the ten largest hold approximately 12%. The CDR3 length is 13 residues. Germline V CDR1 and CDR2: LNHDA, SQIVND (reference sequence). Germline trimming cut 10 bases from V and 6 bases from J; bases unmatched to any gene: 8.

The V and J genes are TRBV19 and TRBJ2-7; 11 nucleotides line up with TRBD1. The TCR was taken from a woman aged 40 to 49 in good health. Some clones in this sample may be carry-over from other donors' samples. The material sequenced was PBMCs. In DNA form, the CDR3 reads TGTGCCACCGAACCGGGACAGGGGGGCGAGCAGTACTTC. The encoded protein is CATEPGQGGEQYF.